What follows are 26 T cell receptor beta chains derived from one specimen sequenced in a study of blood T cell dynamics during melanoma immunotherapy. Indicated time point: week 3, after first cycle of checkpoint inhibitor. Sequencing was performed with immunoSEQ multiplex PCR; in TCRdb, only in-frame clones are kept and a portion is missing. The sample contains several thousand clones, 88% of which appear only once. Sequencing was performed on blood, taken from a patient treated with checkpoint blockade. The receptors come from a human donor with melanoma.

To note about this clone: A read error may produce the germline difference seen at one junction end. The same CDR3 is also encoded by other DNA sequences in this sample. The CDR3 loop reads CASSLVVSPYEQYF. In DNA, the CDR3 is TGCGCCAGCAGCTTGGTAGTATCTCCCTACGAACAGTACTTC. This rearrangement joins TRBV5-1 to TRBJ2-7; D ambiguous. Germline V CDR1 and CDR2: SGHRS, YFSETQ. There are 14 residues in the CDR3.

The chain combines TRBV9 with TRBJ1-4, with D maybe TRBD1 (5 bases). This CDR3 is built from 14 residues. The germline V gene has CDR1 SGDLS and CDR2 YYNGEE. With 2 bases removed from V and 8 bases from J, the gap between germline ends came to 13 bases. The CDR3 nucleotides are TGTGCCAGCAGCGTGGAGGGGCGAGGAGAAAAACTGTTTTTT. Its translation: CASSVEGRGEKLFF. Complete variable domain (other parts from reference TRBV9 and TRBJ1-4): DSGVTQTPKHLITATGQRVTLRCSPRSGDLSVYWYQQSLDQGLQFLIQYYNGEERAKGNILERFSAQQFPDLHSELNLSSLELGDSALYFCASSVEGRGEKLFFGSGTQLSVL.

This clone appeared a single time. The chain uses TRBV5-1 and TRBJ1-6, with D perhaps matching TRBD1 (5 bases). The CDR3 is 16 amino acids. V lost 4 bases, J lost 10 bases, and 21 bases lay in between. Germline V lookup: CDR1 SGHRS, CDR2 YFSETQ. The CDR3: CASSMSGTPGDSPLHF. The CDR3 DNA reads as TGCGCCAGCAGCATGTCAGGGACTCCCGGGGACTCACCCCTCCACTTT.

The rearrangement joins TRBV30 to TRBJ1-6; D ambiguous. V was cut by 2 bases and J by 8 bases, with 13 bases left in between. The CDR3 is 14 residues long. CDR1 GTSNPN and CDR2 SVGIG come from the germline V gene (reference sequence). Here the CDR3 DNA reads TGTGCCTGGAGTTGGCCCTTCGGGGATTCACCCCTCCACTTT. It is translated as CAWSWPFGDSPLHF.

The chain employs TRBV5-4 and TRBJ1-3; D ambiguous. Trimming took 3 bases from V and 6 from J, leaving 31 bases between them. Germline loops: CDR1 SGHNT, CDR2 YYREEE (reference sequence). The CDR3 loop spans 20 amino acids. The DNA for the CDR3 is TGTGCCAGCAGCTCCCGGCCCCCCTCGACGGAGCCGCCCTTTTTAAACACCATATATTTT. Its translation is CASSSRPPSTEPPFLNTIYF.

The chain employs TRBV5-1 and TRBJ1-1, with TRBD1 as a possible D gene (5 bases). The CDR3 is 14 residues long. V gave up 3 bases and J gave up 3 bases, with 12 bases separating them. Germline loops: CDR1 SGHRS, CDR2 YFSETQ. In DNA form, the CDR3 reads TGCGCCAGCAGCTGGGCAGGAGGGGACACTGAAGCTTTCTTT. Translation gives CASSWAGGDTEAFF.

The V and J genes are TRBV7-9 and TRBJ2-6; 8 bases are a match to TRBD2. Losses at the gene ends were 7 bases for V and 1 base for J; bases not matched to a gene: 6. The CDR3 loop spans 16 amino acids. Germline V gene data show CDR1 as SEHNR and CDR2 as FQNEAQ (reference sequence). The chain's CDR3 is CASKASGHSGANVLTF. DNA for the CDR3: TGTGCCAGCAAGGCTAGCGGGCATTCTGGGGCCAACGTCCTGACTTTC.

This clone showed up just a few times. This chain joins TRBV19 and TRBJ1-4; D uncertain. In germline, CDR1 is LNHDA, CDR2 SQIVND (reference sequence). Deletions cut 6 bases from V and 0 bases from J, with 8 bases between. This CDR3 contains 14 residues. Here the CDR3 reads CASRPIATNEKLFF. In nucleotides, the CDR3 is TGTGCCAGTAGACCCATCGCAACTAATGAAAAACTGTTTTTT.

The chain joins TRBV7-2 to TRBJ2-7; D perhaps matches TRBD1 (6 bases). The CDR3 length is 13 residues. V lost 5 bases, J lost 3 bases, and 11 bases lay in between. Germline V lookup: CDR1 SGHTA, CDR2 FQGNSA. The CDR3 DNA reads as TGTGCCAGCAGCCCCAGGGGTTTCTACGAGCAGTACTTC. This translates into CASSPRGFYEQYF.

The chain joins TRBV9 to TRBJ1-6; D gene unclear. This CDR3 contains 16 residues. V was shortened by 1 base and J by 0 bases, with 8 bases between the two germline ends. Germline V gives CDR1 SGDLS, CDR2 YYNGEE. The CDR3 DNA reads TGTGCCAGCAGCGTAACGGCCAGCTCCTATAATTCACCCCTCCACTTT. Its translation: CASSVTASSYNSPLHF.

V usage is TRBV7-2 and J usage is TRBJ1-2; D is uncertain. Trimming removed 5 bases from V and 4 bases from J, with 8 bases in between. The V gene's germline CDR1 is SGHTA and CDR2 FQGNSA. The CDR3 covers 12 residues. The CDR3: CASSPRRYGYTF. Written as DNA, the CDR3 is TGTGCCAGCAGCCCCCGACGCTATGGCTACACCTTC.

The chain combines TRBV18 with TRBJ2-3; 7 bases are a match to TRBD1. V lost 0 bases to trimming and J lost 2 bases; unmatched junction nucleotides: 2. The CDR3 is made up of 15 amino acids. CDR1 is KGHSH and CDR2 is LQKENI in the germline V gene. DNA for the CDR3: TGTGCCAGCTCACCACCGGGACAGAACACAGATACGCAGTATTTT. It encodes CASSPPGQNTDTQYF.

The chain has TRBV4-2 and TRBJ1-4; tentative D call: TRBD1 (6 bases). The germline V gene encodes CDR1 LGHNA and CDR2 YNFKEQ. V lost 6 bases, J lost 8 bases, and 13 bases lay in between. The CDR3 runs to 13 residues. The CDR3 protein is CASRDSLLEKLFF. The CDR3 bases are TGTGCCAGCAGGGACAGCCTTTTGGAAAAACTGTTTTTT.

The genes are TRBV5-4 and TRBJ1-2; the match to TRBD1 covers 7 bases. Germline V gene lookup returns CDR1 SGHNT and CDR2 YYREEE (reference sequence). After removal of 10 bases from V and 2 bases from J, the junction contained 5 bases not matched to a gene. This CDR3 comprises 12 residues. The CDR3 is CAVKGGNYGYTF. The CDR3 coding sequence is TGTGCCGTAAAAGGGGGCAACTATGGCTACACCTTC.

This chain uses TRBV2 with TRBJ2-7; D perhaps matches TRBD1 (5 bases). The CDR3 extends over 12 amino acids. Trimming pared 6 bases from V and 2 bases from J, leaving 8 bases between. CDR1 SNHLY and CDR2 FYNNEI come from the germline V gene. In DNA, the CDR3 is TGTGCCAGCAGGTCAGGGCCCTACGAGCAGTACTTC. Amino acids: CASRSGPYEQYF.

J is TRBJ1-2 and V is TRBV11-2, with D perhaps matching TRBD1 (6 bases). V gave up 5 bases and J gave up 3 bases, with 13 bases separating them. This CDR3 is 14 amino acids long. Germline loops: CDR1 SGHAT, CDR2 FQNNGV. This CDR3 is CASSRSTGYYGYTF. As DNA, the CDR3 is TGTGCCAGCAGCCGCTCCACAGGGTACTATGGCTACACCTTC.

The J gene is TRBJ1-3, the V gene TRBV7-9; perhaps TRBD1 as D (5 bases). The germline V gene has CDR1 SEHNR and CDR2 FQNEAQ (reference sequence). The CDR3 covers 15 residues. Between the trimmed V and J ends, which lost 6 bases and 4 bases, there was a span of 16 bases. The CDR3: CASRTGRTFGNTIYF. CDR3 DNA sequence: TGTGCCAGCAGGACGGGACGGACCTTCGGAAACACCATATATTTT.

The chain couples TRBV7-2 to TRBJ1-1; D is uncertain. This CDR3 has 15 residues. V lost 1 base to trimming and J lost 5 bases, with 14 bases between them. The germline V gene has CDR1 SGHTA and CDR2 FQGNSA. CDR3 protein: CASSLVSDPKTEAFF. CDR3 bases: TGTGCCAGCAGCTTAGTCTCGGACCCAAAAACTGAAGCTTTCTTT.

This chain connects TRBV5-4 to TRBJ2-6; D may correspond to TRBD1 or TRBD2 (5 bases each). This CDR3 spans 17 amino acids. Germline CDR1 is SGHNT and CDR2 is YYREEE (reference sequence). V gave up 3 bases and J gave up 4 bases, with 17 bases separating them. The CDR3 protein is CASSSRRGPGGANVLTF. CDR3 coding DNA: TGTGCCAGCAGCTCGCGTCGGGGACCGGGGGGGGCCAACGTCCTGACTTTC.

This CDR3 reads CASGLLYEQYF. The CDR3 bases are TGTGCTAGTGGTTTGTTATACGAGCAGTACTTC. This chain uses TRBV12-5 with TRBJ2-7, with unresolved D. Deletions cut 2 bases from V and 4 bases from J, with 3 bases between. CDR3 length: 11 amino acids. CDR1 is LGHNT and CDR2 is FRNRAP in the germline V gene.

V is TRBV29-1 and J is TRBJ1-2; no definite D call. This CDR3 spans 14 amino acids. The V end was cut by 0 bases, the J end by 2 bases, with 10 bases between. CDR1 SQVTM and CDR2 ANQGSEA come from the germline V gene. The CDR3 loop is CSVEEQERNYGYTF. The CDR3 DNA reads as TGCAGCGTTGAAGAGCAGGAGAGGAACTATGGCTACACCTTC.

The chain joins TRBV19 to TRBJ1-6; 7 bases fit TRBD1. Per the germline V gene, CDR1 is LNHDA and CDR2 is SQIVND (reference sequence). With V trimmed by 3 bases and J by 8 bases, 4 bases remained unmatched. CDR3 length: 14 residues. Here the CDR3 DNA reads TGTGCCAGTAGTATCGGGACAGAATATTCACCCCTCCACTTT. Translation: CASSIGTEYSPLHF.

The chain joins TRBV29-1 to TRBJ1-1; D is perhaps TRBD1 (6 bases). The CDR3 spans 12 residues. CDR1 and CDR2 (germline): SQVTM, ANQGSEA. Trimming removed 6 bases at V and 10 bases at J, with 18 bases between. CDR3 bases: TGCAGCGTAGGGGGTGCATCTCCCCCAGCTTTCTTT. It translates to CSVGGASPPAFF.

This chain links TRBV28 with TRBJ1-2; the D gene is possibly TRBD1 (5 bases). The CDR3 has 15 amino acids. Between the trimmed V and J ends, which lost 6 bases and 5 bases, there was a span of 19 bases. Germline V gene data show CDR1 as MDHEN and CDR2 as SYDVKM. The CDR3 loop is CASRETGTALYGYTF. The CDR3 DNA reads TGTGCCAGCAGAGAAACCGGGACGGCGCTTTATGGCTACACCTTC.

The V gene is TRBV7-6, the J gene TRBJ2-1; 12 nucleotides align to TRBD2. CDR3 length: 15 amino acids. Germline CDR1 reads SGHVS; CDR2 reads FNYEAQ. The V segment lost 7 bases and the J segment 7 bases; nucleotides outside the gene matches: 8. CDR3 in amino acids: CASTRLAGVGNEQFF. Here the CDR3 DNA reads TGTGCCAGCACTCGACTAGCGGGAGTTGGGAATGAGCAGTTCTTC.

This CDR3 reads CASSLTIGSYEQYF. DNA for the CDR3: TGTGCCAGCAGCTTAACCATTGGCTCCTACGAGCAGTACTTC. The chain links TRBV7-2 to TRBJ2-7; D gene ambiguous. The V and J ends lost 2 bases and 0 bases respectively, with 8 bases between them. Germline V gene sequence: CDR1 SGHTA, CDR2 FQGNSA. This CDR3 spans 14 amino acids.